The TCR beta chain under discussion was sequenced for a study of neurological immune-mediated disorders. General observations from the study: TCR-beta repertoires seemed private in all groups, with no expanded CDR3 amino acid sequences shared.

Each TCR transcript was tagged with a 10-nucleotide random UMI during 5'RACE. TCRdb passed the 5' RACE reads through MiXCR, listing each CDR3 protein once. The top ten hold around 20% of the sample, which has fewer than 20,000 distinct CDR3 sequences, around 3.4% seen once. CDR1 and CDR2 from the germline V gene are SGHTA and FQGNSA. The CDR3 covers 14 residues. V lost 5 bases to trimming and J lost 5 bases; unmatched junction nucleotides: 9. The sorted libraries started from approximately 1 million CD4+ or CD8+ T cells. The table lists this clonotype with many counts. The antigen remains undetermined.

This TCR was sampled from a woman aged 40 to 50 in good health. The chain combines TRBV7-2 with TRBJ2-7; TRBD1 aligns across 7 bases. Material: CD8+ T cells from blood. CDR3 sequence reads: CASSPWDSSDEQYF. For the CDR3, the DNA is TGTGCCAGCAGCCCTTGGGACAGTTCAGACGAGCAGTACTTC.